This T cell receptor beta chain was observed in a study of blood T cell repertoires in COVID-19 (dated by TCRdb to between 2020 and 2021). In the study overall: Collaborator samples came from the United States, Italy and Spain and covered acute and convalescent phases of COVID-19. The material from the prospective study consisted of cDNA or gDNA derived from T cells, B-cell-depleted T cells, or PBMCs. Deeply sampled blood TCRbeta repertoires from subjects exposed to, actively infected with, or recovered from COVID-19 were included in the dataset. The repertoires were released in a freely available public database meant as a resource for research on the immune response to SARS-CoV-2. The samples were drawn from the first 160 participants of the ongoing ImmuneRACE study and from over a thousand subjects provided by 6 global collaborators. Nearly every sample came with metadata listing a de-identified subject ID, COVID-19 status, age in years and sex. HLA class I and class II types, where available, came from metadata supplied by the sample provider rather than from assay-based typing. Results the study describes overall, beyond this receptor: Clinical and demographic metadata were provided uncurated, with the amount varying by source and participant.

TCRbeta CDR3 regions were amplified from genomic DNA using the immunoSEQ Assay, a bias-controlled multiplex PCR. The authors' pipeline ran thus. Within the assay, amplification of reference gene primers was used to estimate how many nucleated cells each sample contained. To quantify the absolute abundance of each unique TCRbeta CDR3 rearrangement, sequence reads were collapsed and filtered. For each sample, productive Simpson clonality was calculated as the square root of Simpson's diversity index across productive rearrangements. TCRdb carries this immuneACCESS record with in-frame sequences only. Its versions omit some clonotypes, under half of them owing to an unresolved V gene in the studies checked, with the rest unexplained. The V and J calls and the clone size are those of that table, but D and trimming were determined from the DNA. The sample has around 27,000 clones on record, 75% to 85% of them singletons. 25% of the sample belongs to the ten largest clones.

This clone appeared a single time. Its antigen specificity is not known. The record has no base qualities; no much larger clone is one base away. Whole blood was collected in K2EDTA tubes by collaborating institutions according to the institutions' own protocols. For TCRbeta analysis, collaborators shipped samples as frozen whole blood, isolated PBMCs, or DNA extracted from either of those sample types. Counted from cysteine to phenylalanine, this CDR3 has 17 amino acids. Only the CDR3 portion is preserved as DNA: 51 bases, with reading frame beginning at the first base. Trimming takes 4 bases off V and 7 bases off J; junction bases not matched to a gene: 13. CDR1 and CDR2 are read off the germline V gene (reference sequence) as SEHNR and FQNEAQ.

The receptor was isolated from a man aged 65-85 years with active COVID-19. Sequencing was carried out using peripheral blood. The chain was built from TRBV7-9 and TRBJ2-1; 10 central bases correspond to TRBD2. The CDR3 protein: CASSSYEGASGRNEQFF. The DNA sequence is as follows: TGTGCCAGCAGCTCTTACGAGGGGGCTAGCGGGAGAAATGAGCAGTTCTTC.